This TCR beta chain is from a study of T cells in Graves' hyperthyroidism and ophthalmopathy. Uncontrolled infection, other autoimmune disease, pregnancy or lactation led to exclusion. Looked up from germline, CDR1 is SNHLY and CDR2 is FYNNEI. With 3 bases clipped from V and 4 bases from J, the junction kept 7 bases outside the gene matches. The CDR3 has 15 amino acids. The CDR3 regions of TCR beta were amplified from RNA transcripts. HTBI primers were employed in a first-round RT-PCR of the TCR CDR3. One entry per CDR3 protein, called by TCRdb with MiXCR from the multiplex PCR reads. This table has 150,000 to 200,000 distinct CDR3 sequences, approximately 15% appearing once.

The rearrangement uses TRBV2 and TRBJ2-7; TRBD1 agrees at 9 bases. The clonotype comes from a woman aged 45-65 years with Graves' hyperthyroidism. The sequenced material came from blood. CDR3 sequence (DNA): TGTGCCAGCAGTGATGAAACAGGGGGCTTATACGAGCAGTACTTC. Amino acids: CASSDETGGLYEQYF.